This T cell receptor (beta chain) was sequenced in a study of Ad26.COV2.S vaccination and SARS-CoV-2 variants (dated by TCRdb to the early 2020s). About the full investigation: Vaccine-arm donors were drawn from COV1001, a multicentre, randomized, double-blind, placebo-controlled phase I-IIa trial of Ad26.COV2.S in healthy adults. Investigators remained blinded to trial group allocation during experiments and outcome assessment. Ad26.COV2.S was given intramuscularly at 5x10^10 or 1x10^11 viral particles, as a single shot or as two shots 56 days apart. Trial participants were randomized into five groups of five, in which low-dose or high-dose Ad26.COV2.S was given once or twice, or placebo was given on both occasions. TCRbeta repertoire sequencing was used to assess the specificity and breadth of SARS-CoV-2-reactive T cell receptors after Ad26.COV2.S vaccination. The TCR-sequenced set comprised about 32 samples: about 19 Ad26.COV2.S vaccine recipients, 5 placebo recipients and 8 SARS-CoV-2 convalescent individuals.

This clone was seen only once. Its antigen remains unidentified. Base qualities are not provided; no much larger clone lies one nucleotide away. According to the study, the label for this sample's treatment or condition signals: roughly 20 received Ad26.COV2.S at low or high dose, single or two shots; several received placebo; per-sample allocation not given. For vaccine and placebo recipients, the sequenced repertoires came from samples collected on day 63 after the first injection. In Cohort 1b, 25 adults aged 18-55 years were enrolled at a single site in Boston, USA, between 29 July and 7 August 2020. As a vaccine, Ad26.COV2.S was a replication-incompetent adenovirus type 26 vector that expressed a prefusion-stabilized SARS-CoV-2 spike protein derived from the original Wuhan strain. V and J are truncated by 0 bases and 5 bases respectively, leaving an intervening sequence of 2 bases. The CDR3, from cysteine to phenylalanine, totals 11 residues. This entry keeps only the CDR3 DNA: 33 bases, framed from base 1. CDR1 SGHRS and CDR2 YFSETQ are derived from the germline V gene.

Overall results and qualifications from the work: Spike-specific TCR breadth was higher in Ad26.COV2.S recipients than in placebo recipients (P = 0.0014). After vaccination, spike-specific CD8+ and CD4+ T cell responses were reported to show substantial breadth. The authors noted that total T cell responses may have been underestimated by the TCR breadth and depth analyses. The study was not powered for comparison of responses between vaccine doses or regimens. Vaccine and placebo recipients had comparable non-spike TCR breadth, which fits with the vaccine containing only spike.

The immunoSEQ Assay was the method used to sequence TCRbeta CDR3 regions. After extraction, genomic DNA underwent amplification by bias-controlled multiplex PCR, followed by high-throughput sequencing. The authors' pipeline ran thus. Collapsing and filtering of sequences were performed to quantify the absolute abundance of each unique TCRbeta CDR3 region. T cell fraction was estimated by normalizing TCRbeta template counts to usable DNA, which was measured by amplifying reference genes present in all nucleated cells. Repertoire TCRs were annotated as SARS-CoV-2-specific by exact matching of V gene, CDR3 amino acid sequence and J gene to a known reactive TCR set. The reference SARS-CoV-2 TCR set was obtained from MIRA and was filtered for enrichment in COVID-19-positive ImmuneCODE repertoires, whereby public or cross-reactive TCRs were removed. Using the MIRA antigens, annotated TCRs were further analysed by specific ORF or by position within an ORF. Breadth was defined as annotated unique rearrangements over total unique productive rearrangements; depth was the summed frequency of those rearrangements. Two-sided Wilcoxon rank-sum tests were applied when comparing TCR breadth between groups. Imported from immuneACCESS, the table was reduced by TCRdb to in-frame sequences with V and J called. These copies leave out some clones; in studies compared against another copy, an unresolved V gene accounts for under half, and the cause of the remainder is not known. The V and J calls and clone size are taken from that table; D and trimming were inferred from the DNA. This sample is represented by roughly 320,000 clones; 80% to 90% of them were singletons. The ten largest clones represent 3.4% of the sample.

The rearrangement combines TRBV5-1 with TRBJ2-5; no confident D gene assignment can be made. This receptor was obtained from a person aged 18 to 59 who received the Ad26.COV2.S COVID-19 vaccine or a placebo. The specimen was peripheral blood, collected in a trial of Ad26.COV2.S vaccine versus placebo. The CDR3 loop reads CASSLVETQYF. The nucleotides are TGCGCCAGCAGCTTGGTGGAGACCCAGTACTTC.